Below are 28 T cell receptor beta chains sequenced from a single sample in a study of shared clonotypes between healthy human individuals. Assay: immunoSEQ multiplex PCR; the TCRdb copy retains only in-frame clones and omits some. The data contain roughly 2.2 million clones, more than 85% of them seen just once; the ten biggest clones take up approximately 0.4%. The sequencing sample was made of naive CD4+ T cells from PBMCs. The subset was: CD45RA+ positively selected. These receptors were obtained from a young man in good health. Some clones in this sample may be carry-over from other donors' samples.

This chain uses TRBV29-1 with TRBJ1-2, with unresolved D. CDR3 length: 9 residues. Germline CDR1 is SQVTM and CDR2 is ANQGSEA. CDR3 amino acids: CREGDGYTF. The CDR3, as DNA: TGCAGGGAGGGAGATGGCTACACCTTC. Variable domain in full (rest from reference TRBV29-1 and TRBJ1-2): SAVISQKPSRDICQRGTSLTIQCQVDSQVTMMFWYRQQPGQSLTLIATANQGSEATYESGFVIDKFPISRPNLTFSTLTVSNMSPEDSSIYLCREGDGYTFGSGTRLTVV.

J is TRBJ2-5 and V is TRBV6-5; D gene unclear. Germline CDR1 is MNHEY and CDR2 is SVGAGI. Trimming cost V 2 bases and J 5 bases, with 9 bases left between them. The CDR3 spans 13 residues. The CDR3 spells CASSYRVRETQYF. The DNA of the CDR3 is TGTGCCAGCAGTTACAGGGTTAGGGAGACCCAGTACTTC.

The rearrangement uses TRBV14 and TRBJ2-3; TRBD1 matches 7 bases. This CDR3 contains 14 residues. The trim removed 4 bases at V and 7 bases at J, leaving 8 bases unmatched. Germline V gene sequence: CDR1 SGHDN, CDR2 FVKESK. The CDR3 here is CASSPRDSVNTQYF. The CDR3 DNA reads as TGTGCCAGCAGCCCGAGGGACAGTGTTAATACGCAGTATTTT.

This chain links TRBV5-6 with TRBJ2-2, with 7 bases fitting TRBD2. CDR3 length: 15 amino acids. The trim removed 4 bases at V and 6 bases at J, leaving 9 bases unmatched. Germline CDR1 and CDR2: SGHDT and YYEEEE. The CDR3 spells CASSPGPTSAGELFF. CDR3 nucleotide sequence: TGTGCCAGCAGCCCCGGACCAACTAGCGCCGGGGAGCTGTTTTTT.

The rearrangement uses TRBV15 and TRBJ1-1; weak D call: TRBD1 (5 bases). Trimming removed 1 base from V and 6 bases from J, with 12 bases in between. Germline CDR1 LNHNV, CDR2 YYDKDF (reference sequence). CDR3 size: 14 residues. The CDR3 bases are TGTGCCACCAGCAGAGTTCGGGGCAAGGCTGAAGCTTTCTTT. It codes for CATSRVRGKAEAFF.

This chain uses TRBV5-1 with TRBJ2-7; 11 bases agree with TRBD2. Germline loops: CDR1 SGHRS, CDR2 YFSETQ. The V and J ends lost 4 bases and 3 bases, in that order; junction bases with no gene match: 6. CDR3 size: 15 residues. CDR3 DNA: TGCGCCAGCAGCCCGGGACTAGCGGCTTACTACGAGCAGTACTTC. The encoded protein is CASSPGLAAYYEQYF.

CDR3 coding DNA: TGTGCCAGCAGCTCCCTCAGCGGGAGCACCGGGGAGCTGTTTTTT. This gives the protein CASSSLSGSTGELFF. The chain joins TRBV7-3 to TRBJ2-2; 8 bases fit TRBD2. Germline-derived CDR1 and CDR2 are SGHTA and FQGTGA. This CDR3 contains 15 residues. The J segment lost 4 bases and the V segment lost 4 bases, leaving 5 bases of the junction unmatched. Looking up the rest from reference TRBV7-3 and TRBJ2-2 gives the full variable domain: GAGVSQTPSNKVTEKGKYVELRCDPISGHTALYWYRQSLGQGPEFLIYFQGTGAADDSGLPNDRFFAVRPEGSVSTLKIQRTERGDSAVYLCASSSLSGSTGELFFGEGSRLTVL.

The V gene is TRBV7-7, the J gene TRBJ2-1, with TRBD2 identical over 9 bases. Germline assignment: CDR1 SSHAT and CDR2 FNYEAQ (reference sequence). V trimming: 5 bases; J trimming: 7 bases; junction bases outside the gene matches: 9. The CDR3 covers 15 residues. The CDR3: CASSLGVAGVNEQFF. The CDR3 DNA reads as TGTGCCAGCAGCCTCGGGGTAGCGGGAGTTAATGAGCAGTTCTTC.

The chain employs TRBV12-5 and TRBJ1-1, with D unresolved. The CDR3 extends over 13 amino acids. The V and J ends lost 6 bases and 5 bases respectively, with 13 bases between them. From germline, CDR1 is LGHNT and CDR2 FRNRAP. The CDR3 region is CASGKGSATEAFF. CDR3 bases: TGTGCTAGTGGCAAAGGGTCCGCTACTGAAGCTTTCTTT. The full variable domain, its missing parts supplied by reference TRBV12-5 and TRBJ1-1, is DARVTQTPRHKVTEMGQEVTMRCQPILGHNTVFWYRQTMMQGLELLAYFRNRAPLDDSGMPKDRFSAEMPDATLATLKIQPSEPRDSAVYFCASGKGSATEAFFGQGTRLTVV.

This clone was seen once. The CDR3 DNA reads TGCGCCAGCAGCCAAGTAGGGACCAACTATGGCTACACCTTC. It codes for CASSQVGTNYGYTF. The chain couples TRBV4-3 to TRBJ1-2; D possibly corresponds to TRBD1 (5 bases). The CDR3 runs to 14 residues. In germline, CDR1 is LGHNA, CDR2 YSLEER. V was cut by 1 base and J by 2 bases, with 8 bases left in between.

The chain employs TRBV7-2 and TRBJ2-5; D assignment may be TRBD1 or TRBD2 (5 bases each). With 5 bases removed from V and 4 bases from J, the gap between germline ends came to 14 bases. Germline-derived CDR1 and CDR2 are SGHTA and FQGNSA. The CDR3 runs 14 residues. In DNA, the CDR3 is TGTGCCAGCAGCCCGGGGCAGGTGGCAGAGACCCAGTACTTC. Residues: CASSPGQVAETQYF.

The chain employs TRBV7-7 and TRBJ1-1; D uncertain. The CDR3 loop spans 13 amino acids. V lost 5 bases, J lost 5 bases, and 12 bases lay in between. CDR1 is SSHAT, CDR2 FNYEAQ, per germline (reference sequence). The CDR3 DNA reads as TGTGCCAGCAGCCAACGTCCTGGGACTGAAGCTTTCTTT. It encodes CASSQRPGTEAFF.

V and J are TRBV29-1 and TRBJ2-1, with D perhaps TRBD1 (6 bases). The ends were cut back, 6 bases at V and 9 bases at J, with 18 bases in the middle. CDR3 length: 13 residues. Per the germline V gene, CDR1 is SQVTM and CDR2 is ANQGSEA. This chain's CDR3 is CSVDGQSVAEQFF. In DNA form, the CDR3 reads TGCAGCGTAGACGGACAGAGCGTGGCTGAGCAGTTCTTC.

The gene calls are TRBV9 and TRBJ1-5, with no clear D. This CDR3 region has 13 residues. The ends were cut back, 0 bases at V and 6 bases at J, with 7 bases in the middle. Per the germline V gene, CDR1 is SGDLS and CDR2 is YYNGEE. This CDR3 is CASSVAWSQPQHF. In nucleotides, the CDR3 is TGTGCCAGCAGCGTAGCCTGGAGTCAGCCCCAGCATTTT.

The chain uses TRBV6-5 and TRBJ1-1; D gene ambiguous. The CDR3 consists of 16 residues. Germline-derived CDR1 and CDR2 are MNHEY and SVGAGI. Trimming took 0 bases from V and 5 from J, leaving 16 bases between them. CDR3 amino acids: CASSYSPTRRQTEAFF. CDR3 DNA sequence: TGTGCCAGCAGTTACTCACCGACCCGACGGCAGACTGAAGCTTTCTTT.

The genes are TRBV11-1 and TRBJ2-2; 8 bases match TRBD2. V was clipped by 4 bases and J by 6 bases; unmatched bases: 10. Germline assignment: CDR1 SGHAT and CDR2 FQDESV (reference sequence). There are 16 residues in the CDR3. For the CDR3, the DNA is TGTGCCAGCAGCTCGGGGGGGACGGCGGTCCCCGGGGAGCTGTTTTTT. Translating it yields CASSSGGTAVPGELFF.

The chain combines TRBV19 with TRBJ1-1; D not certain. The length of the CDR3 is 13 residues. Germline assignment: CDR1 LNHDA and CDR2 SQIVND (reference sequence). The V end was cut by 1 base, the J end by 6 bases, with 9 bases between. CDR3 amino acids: CASSIGVDSEAFF. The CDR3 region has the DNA TGTGCCAGTAGTATAGGGGTCGATTCTGAAGCTTTCTTT. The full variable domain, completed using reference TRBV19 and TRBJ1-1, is DGGITQSPKYLFRKEGQNVTLSCEQNLNHDAMYWYRQDPGQGLRLIYYSQIVNDFQKGDIAEGYSVSREKKESFPLTVTSAQKNPTAFYLCASSIGVDSEAFFGQGTRLTVV.

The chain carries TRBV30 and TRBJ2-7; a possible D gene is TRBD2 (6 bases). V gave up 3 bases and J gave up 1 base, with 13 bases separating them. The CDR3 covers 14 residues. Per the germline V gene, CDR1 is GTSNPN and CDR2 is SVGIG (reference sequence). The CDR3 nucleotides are TGTGCCTGGAGCCCTGGGACTGGGTCCTACGAGCAGTACTTC. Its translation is CAWSPGTGSYEQYF.

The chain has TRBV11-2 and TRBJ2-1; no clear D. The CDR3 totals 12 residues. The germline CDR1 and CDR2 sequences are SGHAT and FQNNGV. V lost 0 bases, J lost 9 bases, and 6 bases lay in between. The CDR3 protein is CASSLDHGEQFF. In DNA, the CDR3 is TGTGCCAGCAGCTTAGACCACGGTGAGCAGTTCTTC.

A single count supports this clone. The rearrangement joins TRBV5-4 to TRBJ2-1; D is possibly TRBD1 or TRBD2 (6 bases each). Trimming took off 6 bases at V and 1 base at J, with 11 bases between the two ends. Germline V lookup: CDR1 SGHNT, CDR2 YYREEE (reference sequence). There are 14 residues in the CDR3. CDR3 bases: TGTGCCAGCAATAGGAGGGGGTCCTACAATGAGCAGTTCTTC. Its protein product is CASNRRGSYNEQFF. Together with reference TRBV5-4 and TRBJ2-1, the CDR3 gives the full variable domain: ETGVTQSPTHLIKTRGQQVTLRCSSQSGHNTVSWYQQALGQGPQFIFQYYREEENGRGNFPPRFSGLQFPNYSSELNVNALELDDSALYLCASNRRGSYNEQFFGPGTRLTVL.

The CDR3 reads CASRQGTETQYF. The CDR3 DNA reads as TGTGCCAGCAGGCAAGGGACAGAGACCCAGTACTTC. The chain recombines TRBV6-5 with TRBJ2-5; the D gene could be TRBD1 or TRBD2 (5 bases each). The V and J ends lost 6 bases and 4 bases respectively, with 9 bases between them. CDR1 and CDR2 from the germline V gene are MNHEY and SVGAGI. The CDR3 runs to 12 residues.

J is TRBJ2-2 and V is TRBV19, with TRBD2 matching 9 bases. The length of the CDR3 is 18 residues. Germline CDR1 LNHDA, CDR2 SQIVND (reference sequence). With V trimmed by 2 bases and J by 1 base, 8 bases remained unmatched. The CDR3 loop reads CASSIHLSGRRNTGELFF. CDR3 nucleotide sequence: TGTGCCAGTAGTATACACCTTAGCGGGAGAAGGAACACCGGGGAGCTGTTTTTT.

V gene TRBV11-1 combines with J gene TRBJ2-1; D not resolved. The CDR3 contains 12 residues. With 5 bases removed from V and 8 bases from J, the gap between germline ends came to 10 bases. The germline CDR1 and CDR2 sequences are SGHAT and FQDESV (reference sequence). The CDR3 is CASSPRAYEQFF. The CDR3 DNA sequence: TGTGCCAGCAGCCCCCGGGCCTATGAGCAGTTCTTC.

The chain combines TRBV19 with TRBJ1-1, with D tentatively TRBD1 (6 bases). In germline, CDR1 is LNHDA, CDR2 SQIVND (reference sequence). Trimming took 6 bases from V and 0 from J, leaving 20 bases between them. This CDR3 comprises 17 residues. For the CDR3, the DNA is TGTGCCAGTAGCCAATTCTGGGGAGGGGGTATGAACACTGAAGCTTTCTTT. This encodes CASSQFWGGGMNTEAFF.

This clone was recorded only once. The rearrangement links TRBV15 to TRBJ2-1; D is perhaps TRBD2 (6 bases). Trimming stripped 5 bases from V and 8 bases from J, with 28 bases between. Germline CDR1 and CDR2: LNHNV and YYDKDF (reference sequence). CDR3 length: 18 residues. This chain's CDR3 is CATSRQLGLAELRDEQFF. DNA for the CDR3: TGTGCCACCAGCCGACAACTAGGCTTAGCGGAACTCAGGGATGAGCAGTTCTTC. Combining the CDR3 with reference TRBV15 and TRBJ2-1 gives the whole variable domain DAMVIQNPRYQVTQFGKPVTLSCSQTLNHNVMYWYQQKSSQAPKLLFHYYDKDFNNEADTPDNFQSRRPNTSFCFLDIRSPGLGDTAMYLCATSRQLGLAELRDEQFFGPGTRLTVL.

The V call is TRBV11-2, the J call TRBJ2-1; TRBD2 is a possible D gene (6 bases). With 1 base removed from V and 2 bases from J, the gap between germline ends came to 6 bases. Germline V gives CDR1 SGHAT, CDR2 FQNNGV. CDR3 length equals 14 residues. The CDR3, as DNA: TGTGCCAGCAGCTTAGTAGCGGCCTACAATGAGCAGTTCTTC. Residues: CASSLVAAYNEQFF.

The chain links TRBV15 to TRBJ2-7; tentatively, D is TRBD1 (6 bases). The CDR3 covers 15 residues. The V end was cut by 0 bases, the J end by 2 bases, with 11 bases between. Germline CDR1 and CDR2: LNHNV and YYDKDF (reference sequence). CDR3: CATSRDQGITYEQYF. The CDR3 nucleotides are TGTGCCACCAGCAGAGATCAGGGGATCACCTACGAGCAGTACTTC. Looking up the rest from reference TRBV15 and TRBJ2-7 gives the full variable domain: DAMVIQNPRYQVTQFGKPVTLSCSQTLNHNVMYWYQQKSSQAPKLLFHYYDKDFNNEADTPDNFQSRRPNTSFCFLDIRSPGLGDTAMYLCATSRDQGITYEQYFGPGTRLTVT.

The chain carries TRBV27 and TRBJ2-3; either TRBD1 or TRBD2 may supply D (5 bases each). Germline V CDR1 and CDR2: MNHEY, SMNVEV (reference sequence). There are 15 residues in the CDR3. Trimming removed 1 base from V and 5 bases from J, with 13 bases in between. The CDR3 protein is CASSLYSGRQDTQYF. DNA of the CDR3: TGTGCCAGCAGTTTATATTCGGGGCGTCAAGATACGCAGTATTTT.